The rows below give T cell receptor beta chains drawn from one sample of a study of control samples from healthy donors and cancer patients. Some clones are missing from TCRdb's copy, which holds only in-frame ones; the method was immunoSEQ multiplex PCR. This table has more than 85,000 clones, about nine tenths appearing once. The sample comprised blood. The receptors stem from a human donor in good health. The donor label of this sample is uncertain. The CDR3 runs from the conserved cysteine through the conserved F or W. Each record gives: CDR3 protein, CDR3 DNA, J gene, D gene, clone size, V gene. A D gene is named only where the DNA matches it firmly. Part of the rows lack a size; the others show once, few, many or a class for expanded clones.

CASSPQGGGEKLFF | TGTGCCAGCAGTCCACAGGGTGGGGGGGAAAAACTGTTTTTT | TRBJ1-4 | NA | NA | TRBV2
CASSEAWRGGQNEQFF | TGTGCCAGCAGTGAAGCTTGGCGGGGGGGCCAAAATGAGCAGTTCTTC | TRBJ2-1 | TRBD2 | few | TRBV6-1
CSLKEDYGYTF | TGCAGCCTCAAAGAGGACTATGGCTACACCTTC | TRBJ1-2 | NA | NA | TRBV20-1
CASKGTIRGEQYF | TGTGCCAGCAAGGGAACTATCAGAGGCGAGCAGTACTTC | TRBJ2-7 | NA | NA | TRBV2
CASSLSGNYNSPLHF | TGTGCCAGCAGCTTGTCAGGGAATTATAATTCACCCCTCCACTTT | TRBJ1-6 | NA | NA | TRBV5-6
CASSPWEGGGYGYTF | TGTGCCAGCAGCCCTTGGGAAGGGGGAGGTTATGGCTACACCTTC | TRBJ1-2 | NA | NA | TRBV7-9
CASSLIGQWNTGELFF | TGTGCCAGCAGTTTGATAGGACAGTGGAACACCGGGGAGCTGTTTTTT | TRBJ2-2 | NA | NA | TRBV27
CASSVGEGNSGNTIYF | TGCGCCAGCAGCGTGGGGGAGGGCAACTCTGGAAACACCATATATTTT | TRBJ1-3 | NA | NA | TRBV5-1
CASSNLQGVTEAFF | TGTGCCAGCAGCAACCTTCAGGGAGTCACTGAAGCTTTCTTT | TRBJ1-1 | NA | NA | TRBV7-9
CASSLARDRGTDTQYF | TGTGCCAGCAGCTTAGCGCGGGACAGAGGCACAGATACGCAGTATTTT | TRBJ2-3 | NA | once | TRBV7-2
CAIRKGQGGDEKLFF | TGTGCCATCAGGAAAGGACAGGGTGGGGATGAAAAACTGTTTTTT | TRBJ1-4 | TRBD1 | NA | TRBV10-3
CASSGLLETQYF | TGTGCCAGCAGTGGCCTCCTAGAGACCCAGTACTTC | TRBJ2-5 | NA | NA | TRBV2
CASSLADTATGELFF | TGCGCCAGCAGCTTGGCCGATACAGCAACCGGGGAGCTGTTTTTT | TRBJ2-2 | NA | once | TRBV5-1
CASSRGGGVDTEAFF | TGTGCCAGTAGTCGAGGCGGGGGGGTGGACACTGAAGCTTTCTTT | TRBJ1-1 | NA | NA | TRBV19
CASSVGGERNTIYF | TGTGCCAGCAGCGTAGGAGGGGAGAGAAACACCATATATTTT | TRBJ1-3 | NA | NA | TRBV9
CASSLDRGPQPQHF | TGTGCCAGCAGCTTAGACAGGGGGCCTCAGCCCCAGCATTTT | TRBJ1-5 | TRBD1 | NA | TRBV7-2
CASSLSIQNEAFF | TGTGCCAGCAGCTTATCGATCCAAAATGAAGCTTTCTTT | TRBJ1-1 | NA | NA | TRBV13
CASSGFGKAGANVLTF | TGTGCCAGCAGTGGATTCGGGAAGGCTGGGGCCAACGTCCTGACTTTC | TRBJ2-6 | NA | NA | TRBV25-1
CASSLGRGSTEAFF | TGTGCCAGCAGTTTAGGTCGGGGTAGCACTGAAGCTTTCTTT | TRBJ1-1 | NA | NA | TRBV7-3
CASSLAANYNEQFF | TGTGCCAGCAGCTTGGCGGCTAACTACAATGAGCAGTTCTTC | TRBJ2-1 | NA | NA | TRBV5-5
CASSPPGTGFRNTIYF | TGTGCCAGCTCACCGCCAGGGACAGGGTTTCGAAACACCATATATTTT | TRBJ1-3 | TRBD1 | NA | TRBV18
CASSEYGTVYGYTF | TGTGCCAGCAGTGAATATGGGACAGTCTATGGCTACACCTTC | TRBJ1-2 | TRBD1 | NA | TRBV6-1
CASSQVTDYGYTF | TGTGCCAGCAGCCAAGTGACAGACTATGGCTACACCTTC | TRBJ1-2 | NA | NA | TRBV3-1/TRBV3-2
CAITRDSSGNTIYF | TGTGCCATCACGAGGGACAGTTCTGGAAACACCATATATTTT | TRBJ1-3 | TRBD1 | once | TRBV10-3
CASSSDRARIKETQYF | TGTGCCAGCAGTTCGGACAGGGCTCGAATCAAAGAGACCCAGTACTTC | TRBJ2-5 | TRBD1 | once | TRBV6-4
CASIAASGAAYHNEQFF | TGTGCCAGCATTGCGGCTAGCGGGGCGGCCTACCACAATGAGCAGTTCTTC | TRBJ2-1 | TRBD2 | NA | TRBV28
CASNPGRVTGWEEGPYEQYF | TGTGCCAGCAACCCTGGGAGAGTTACAGGGTGGGAAGAGGGACCCTACGAGCAGTACTTC | TRBJ2-7 | NA | NA | TRBV19
CASSVGQGKNSPLHF | TGTGCCAGCAGCGTAGGGCAGGGTAAGAATTCACCCCTCCACTTT | TRBJ1-6 | NA | once | TRBV9
CASSQDGRASHNYGYTF | TGTGCCAGCAGCCAGGACGGCAGGGCTTCGCATAACTATGGCTACACCTTC | TRBJ1-2 | NA | NA | TRBV2
CASSQGVRNTEAFF | TGTGCCAGCAGCCAAGGGGTCAGGAACACTGAAGCTTTCTTT | TRBJ1-1 | NA | NA | TRBV3-1/TRBV3-2
CASGFGYEAFF | TGTGCTAGTGGTTTCGGATATGAAGCTTTCTTT | TRBJ1-1 | NA | NA | TRBV12-5
CATSSTSQPQHF | TGTGCCACCAGCAGTACCAGCCAGCCCCAGCATTTT | TRBJ1-5 | NA | NA | TRBV15
CASSQDVFEEMNTGELFF | TGCGCCAGCAGCCAAGATGTTTTTGAGGAGATGAACACCGGGGAGCTGTTTTTT | TRBJ2-2 | NA | NA | TRBV4-1
CASSSDTVNEKLFF | TGCGCCAGCAGCTCTGATACGGTTAATGAAAAACTGTTTTTT | TRBJ1-4 | NA | NA | TRBV5-1
CASRETGLPEAFF | TGTGCCAGCAGGGAGACAGGGTTGCCTGAAGCTTTCTTT | TRBJ1-1 | TRBD1 | NA | TRBV6-5
CASSLGGQREQYF | TGTGCCAGCAGCTTAGGAGGACAACGCGAGCAGTACTTC | TRBJ2-7 | NA | NA | TRBV7-2
CASSYSSGGHEQYF | TGTGCCAGCAGTTACTCTTCAGGGGGTCACGAGCAGTACTTC | TRBJ2-7 | TRBD1 | NA | TRBV6-5
CAISQTGGNTEAFF | TGTGCCATCAGCCAGACAGGGGGGAACACTGAAGCTTTCTTT | TRBJ1-1 | TRBD1 | NA | TRBV10-3
CATSRSRALGNTEAFF | TGTGCCACCAGCAGATCCAGGGCTCTAGGGAACACTGAAGCTTTCTTT | TRBJ1-1 | NA | NA | TRBV15
CASSVEDSHTEAFF | TGTGCCAGCAGCGTAGAGGACAGCCACACTGAAGCTTTCTTT | TRBJ1-1 | NA | NA | TRBV9
CASSQEGQGRGVSEQYF | TGTGCCAGCAGCCAAGAAGGTCAGGGCAGGGGAGTCTCCGAGCAGTACTTC | TRBJ2-7 | NA | once | TRBV14
CASSPAGANVLTF | TGTGCCAGCAGCCCCGCAGGGGCCAACGTCCTGACTTTC | TRBJ2-6 | NA | NA | TRBV11-2
CASSARGQGDLETQYF | TGTGCCAGCTCCGCTCGTGGACAGGGGGATTTAGAGACCCAGTACTTC | TRBJ2-5 | TRBD1 | NA | TRBV18
CASSRDREETQYF | TGTGCCAGCAGCCGGGACAGAGAAGAGACCCAGTACTTC | TRBJ2-5 | TRBD1 | NA | TRBV5-8
CASSELGRGGYTF | TGTGCCAGCAGTGAATTAGGCCGGGGAGGATACACCTTC | TRBJ1-2 | NA | NA | TRBV25-1
CASGIRGATNYGYTF | TGTGCCAGCGGGATCAGGGGAGCAACTAACTATGGCTACACCTTC | TRBJ1-2 | NA | NA | TRBV7-8
CASSKPGQGGTEAFF | TGTGCCAGCAGCAAACCGGGACAGGGTGGGACTGAAGCTTTCTTT | TRBJ1-1 | TRBD1 | NA | TRBV7-9
CASNILGGRPGQGTYTF | TGTGCCAGCAACATATTGGGGGGGAGACCGGGACAGGGGACCTACACCTTC | TRBJ1-2 | TRBD1 | NA | TRBV28
CASRVEPSQETQYF | TGTGCCAGCAGGGTTGAGCCGTCGCAAGAGACCCAGTACTTC | TRBJ2-5 | NA | NA | TRBV27
CASSLTGPGELFF | TGTGCCAGCAGTTTGACAGGGCCCGGGGAGCTGTTTTTT | TRBJ2-2 | TRBD1 | once | TRBV12-3/TRBV12-4